These T cell receptor beta chains were read from a single sample in a study of cytotoxic CD8 clonotypes in ibrutinib-treated CLL. Clones were read by immunoSEQ multiplex PCR, and TCRdb kept only the in-frame ones, dropping some. The sample has 330,000 or so clones, about 64% seen once; the top ten hold about 6.7%. Material: PBMCs, obtained after 36 months of ibrutinib treatment. The receptors were sampled from a human donor with chronic lymphocytic leukemia. Each CDR3 is given with its conserved first and last residue. The order of the fields is D gene, V gene, CDR3 length, J gene, clone size, CDR3 DNA, CDR3 protein. A D gene is named only where the DNA matches it firmly. Clone size is given for some rows only: seen once, a few or many times, or a class if the clone is expanded.

D gene: NA
V gene: TRBV9
CDR3 length: 15
J gene: TRBJ1-1
clone size: NA
CDR3 DNA: TGTGCCAGCAGCTCCTCGGGCAGGGGAAACACTGAAGCTTTCTTT
CDR3 protein: CASSSSGRGNTEAFF

D gene: TRBD2
V gene: TRBV4-3
CDR3 length: 14
J gene: TRBJ2-2
clone size: once
CDR3 DNA: TGCGCCAGCAGCTTAGGACTAGCCACCGGGGAGCTGTTTTTT
CDR3 protein: CASSLGLATGELFF

D gene: NA
V gene: TRBV18
CDR3 length: 14
J gene: TRBJ1-1
clone size: few
CDR3 DNA: TGTGCCAGCTCACGAAATGACGGAAACACTGAAGCTTTCTTT
CDR3 protein: CASSRNDGNTEAFF

D gene: NA
V gene: TRBV7-3
CDR3 length: 15
J gene: TRBJ1-2
clone size: NA
CDR3 DNA: TGTGCCAGCAGCTCCTCACGGGTCACTTACTATGGCTACACCTTC
CDR3 protein: CASSSSRVTYYGYTF

D gene: NA
V gene: TRBV5-1
CDR3 length: 15
J gene: TRBJ2-5
clone size: NA
CDR3 DNA: TGCGCCAGCAGCTTAAGGGGTGTTGGACAAGAGACCCAGTACTTC
CDR3 protein: CASSLRGVGQETQYF

D gene: NA
V gene: TRBV7-2
CDR3 length: 13
J gene: TRBJ1-5
clone size: NA
CDR3 DNA: TGTGCCAGCTCGGGGTTCCGCAATCAGCCCCAGCATTTT
CDR3 protein: CASSGFRNQPQHF

D gene: NA
V gene: TRBV6-5
CDR3 length: 13
J gene: TRBJ1-2
clone size: NA
CDR3 DNA: TGTGCCAGCAGTTACAATGGGCCCTATGGCTACACCTTC
CDR3 protein: CASSYNGPYGYTF

D gene: TRBD1
V gene: TRBV5-4
CDR3 length: 15
J gene: TRBJ1-2
clone size: NA
CDR3 DNA: TGTGCCAGCAGCTTGGAAGCGACAGGGTTCTATGGCTACACCTTC
CDR3 protein: CASSLEATGFYGYTF

D gene: NA
V gene: TRBV2
CDR3 length: 17
J gene: TRBJ1-6
clone size: NA
CDR3 DNA: TGTGCCAGCAGTGGGGAGGACAGACCCACCTATAATTCACCCCTCCACTTT
CDR3 protein: CASSGEDRPTYNSPLHF

D gene: NA
V gene: TRBV5-6
CDR3 length: 14
J gene: TRBJ2-7
clone size: NA
CDR3 DNA: TGTGCCAGCAGCTTAGATGGGAGTTCGTACGAGCAGTACTTC
CDR3 protein: CASSLDGSSYEQYF

D gene: NA
V gene: TRBV6-4
CDR3 length: 13
J gene: TRBJ2-2
clone size: NA
CDR3 DNA: TGTGCCAGCAGTGACTCCCGAGCCGGGGAGCTGTTTTTT
CDR3 protein: CASSDSRAGELFF

D gene: TRBD2
V gene: TRBV29-1
CDR3 length: 12
J gene: TRBJ2-7
clone size: NA
CDR3 DNA: TGCAGCGTTGAGGAGGGAGGGTACGAGCAGTACTTC
CDR3 protein: CSVEEGGYEQYF

D gene: NA
V gene: TRBV28
CDR3 length: 14
J gene: TRBJ1-2
clone size: NA
CDR3 DNA: TGTGCCAGCACCAGTCTGACAGCTGGGTATGGCTACACCTTC
CDR3 protein: CASTSLTAGYGYTF

D gene: NA
V gene: TRBV7-8
CDR3 length: 15
J gene: TRBJ2-5
clone size: NA
CDR3 DNA: TGTGCCAGCAGCCCGGGAAGGGGCTTAAGGGAGACCCAGTACTTC
CDR3 protein: CASSPGRGLRETQYF

D gene: NA
V gene: TRBV29-1
CDR3 length: 13
J gene: TRBJ2-2
clone size: few
CDR3 DNA: TGCAGCGTCAATAAACTTCCCACCGGGGAGCTGTTTTTT
CDR3 protein: CSVNKLPTGELFF

D gene: NA
V gene: TRBV15
CDR3 length: 13
J gene: TRBJ2-5
clone size: NA
CDR3 DNA: TGTGCCACCAGCGGAGACAGAGGGGAGACCCAGTACTTC
CDR3 protein: CATSGDRGETQYF

D gene: NA
V gene: TRBV28
CDR3 length: 16
J gene: TRBJ2-3
clone size: NA
CDR3 DNA: TGTGCCAGCAGTTTATTGGTCAGAACTAGCACAGATACGCAGTATTTT
CDR3 protein: CASSLLVRTSTDTQYF

D gene: NA
V gene: TRBV5-4
CDR3 length: 14
J gene: TRBJ2-2
clone size: NA
CDR3 DNA: TGTGCCAGCAGCCTGGGGCTACACACCGGGGAGCTGTTTTTT
CDR3 protein: CASSLGLHTGELFF

D gene: TRBD2
V gene: TRBV6-6
CDR3 length: 15
J gene: TRBJ2-2
clone size: NA
CDR3 DNA: TGTGCCAGCAACCGACTAGCGGGAAACACCGGGGAGCTGTTTTTT
CDR3 protein: CASNRLAGNTGELFF

D gene: NA
V gene: TRBV28
CDR3 length: 14
J gene: TRBJ2-7
clone size: NA
CDR3 DNA: TGTGCCAGCAGTTTTAGGGCAGGAAATCGCGAGCAGTACTTC
CDR3 protein: CASSFRAGNREQYF

D gene: TRBD1
V gene: TRBV7-4
CDR3 length: 15
J gene: TRBJ2-7
clone size: few
CDR3 DNA: TGTGCCAGCAGCTTAGCGCTGGGGACAGACTACGAGCAGTACTTC
CDR3 protein: CASSLALGTDYEQYF

D gene: NA
V gene: TRBV29-1
CDR3 length: 12
J gene: TRBJ1-1
clone size: NA
CDR3 DNA: TGCAGCGCAGCGGACAGAACCGCTGAAGCTTTCTTT
CDR3 protein: CSAADRTAEAFF

D gene: TRBD1
V gene: TRBV2
CDR3 length: 14
J gene: TRBJ2-3
clone size: NA
CDR3 DNA: TGTGCCAGCCGTCGACAGGGGTCTGCAGATACGCAGTATTTT
CDR3 protein: CASRRQGSADTQYF

D gene: TRBD1
V gene: TRBV9
CDR3 length: 14
J gene: TRBJ1-2
clone size: NA
CDR3 DNA: TGTGCCAGCAGCGTTAAAGGACAGGGCTATGGCTACACCTTC
CDR3 protein: CASSVKGQGYGYTF

D gene: NA
V gene: TRBV4-1
CDR3 length: 14
J gene: TRBJ2-7
clone size: NA
CDR3 DNA: TGCGCCAGCAGCCAAGAGATCTCGACGGACGAGCAGTACTTC
CDR3 protein: CASSQEISTDEQYF

D gene: TRBD2
V gene: TRBV9
CDR3 length: 13
J gene: TRBJ2-5
clone size: NA
CDR3 DNA: TGTGCCAGCAGCGTAGGGCTAGCGGGCGCAGGGTACTTC
CDR3 protein: CASSVGLAGAGYF

D gene: NA
V gene: TRBV21-1
CDR3 length: 14
J gene: TRBJ2-7
clone size: NA
CDR3 DNA: TGTGCCAGCACTACAGGGAATCGCTCCTACGAGCAGTACTTC
CDR3 protein: CASTTGNRSYEQYF

D gene: TRBD2
V gene: TRBV5-1
CDR3 length: 16
J gene: TRBJ2-1
clone size: NA
CDR3 DNA: TGCGCCAGCAGCCCCATTAGCGGGAGGGGGCTGGCTGAGCAGTTCTTC
CDR3 protein: CASSPISGRGLAEQFF

D gene: NA
V gene: TRBV10-3
CDR3 length: 16
J gene: TRBJ1-5
clone size: NA
CDR3 DNA: TGTGCCATCAGTGAGTCTTACAGGCTATCAAATCAGCCCCAGCATTTT
CDR3 protein: CAISESYRLSNQPQHF

D gene: TRBD1
V gene: TRBV18
CDR3 length: 15
J gene: TRBJ1-6
clone size: NA
CDR3 DNA: TGTGCCAGCTCACGGGGGACAGGGGGCAATTCACCCCTCCACTTT
CDR3 protein: CASSRGTGGNSPLHF

D gene: NA
V gene: TRBV2
CDR3 length: 14
J gene: TRBJ2-7
clone size: NA
CDR3 DNA: TGTGCCAGCAGTGAAAGGGAAGATACCTACGAGCAGTACTTC
CDR3 protein: CASSEREDTYEQYF

D gene: NA
V gene: TRBV27
CDR3 length: 11
J gene: TRBJ2-2
clone size: NA
CDR3 DNA: TGTGCCAGCAGCCCGGGCGGGGAGCTGTTTTTT
CDR3 protein: CASSPGGELFF

D gene: NA
V gene: TRBV4-3
CDR3 length: 14
J gene: TRBJ1-3
clone size: NA
CDR3 DNA: TGCGCCAGCAGCCAAGCGTCCTCTGGAAACACCATATATTTT
CDR3 protein: CASSQASSGNTIYF

D gene: NA
V gene: TRBV5-4
CDR3 length: 14
J gene: TRBJ2-3
clone size: NA
CDR3 DNA: TGTGCCAGCAGCTTGGGGCAGGGAGCGATCGCGCAGTATTTT
CDR3 protein: CASSLGQGAIAQYF

D gene: NA
V gene: TRBV2
CDR3 length: 12
J gene: TRBJ2-7
clone size: NA
CDR3 DNA: TGTGCCAGCATAGGACCCTCGTACGAGCAGTACTTC
CDR3 protein: CASIGPSYEQYF

D gene: NA
V gene: TRBV5-5
CDR3 length: 16
J gene: TRBJ1-1
clone size: NA
CDR3 DNA: TGTGCCAGCAGCTTGGGGACAGTCGGAATGAACACTGAAGCTTTCTTT
CDR3 protein: CASSLGTVGMNTEAFF

D gene: NA
V gene: TRBV4-1
CDR3 length: 17
J gene: TRBJ2-7
clone size: few
CDR3 DNA: TGCGCCAGCAGCCAAGTCTGGGAGAGGCAAACTCGGTACGAGCAGTACTTC
CDR3 protein: CASSQVWERQTRYEQYF

D gene: NA
V gene: TRBV29-1
CDR3 length: 11
J gene: TRBJ2-7
clone size: NA
CDR3 DNA: TGCAGCGTTCTCAGCGCCAACGAGCAGTACTTC
CDR3 protein: CSVLSANEQYF

D gene: NA
V gene: TRBV11-3
CDR3 length: 16
J gene: TRBJ2-6
clone size: NA
CDR3 DNA: TGTGCCAGCAGCTTAGGTGGGTTGGCTGGGGCCAACGTCCTGACTTTC
CDR3 protein: CASSLGGLAGANVLTF

D gene: TRBD2
V gene: TRBV11-2
CDR3 length: 15
J gene: TRBJ2-1
clone size: NA
CDR3 DNA: TGTGCCAGCAGGCGGACTAGCGGGACCTACAATGAGCAGTTCTTC
CDR3 protein: CASRRTSGTYNEQFF

D gene: NA
V gene: TRBV5-1
CDR3 length: 15
J gene: TRBJ2-1
clone size: NA
CDR3 DNA: TGCGCCAGCACCACTAGCCTCAGCTCCTACAATGAGCAGTTCTTC
CDR3 protein: CASTTSLSSYNEQFF

D gene: TRBD2
V gene: TRBV27
CDR3 length: 16
J gene: TRBJ2-2
clone size: NA
CDR3 DNA: TGTGCCAGCAGTTTAGGACTAGTTGGGAACACCGGGGAGCTGTTTTTT
CDR3 protein: CASSLGLVGNTGELFF

D gene: NA
V gene: TRBV9
CDR3 length: 16
J gene: TRBJ2-4
clone size: few
CDR3 DNA: TGTGCCAGCAGCGTAGCGGGGTTTGGGCCCCAAACCATTCAGTACTTC
CDR3 protein: CASSVAGFGPQTIQYF

D gene: NA
V gene: TRBV7-2
CDR3 length: 13
J gene: TRBJ2-4
clone size: NA
CDR3 DNA: TGTGCCAGCAGCCCCTGGACAGAAAACATTCAGTACTTC
CDR3 protein: CASSPWTENIQYF

D gene: TRBD1
V gene: TRBV7-2
CDR3 length: 16
J gene: TRBJ1-2
clone size: few
CDR3 DNA: TGTGCCAGCAGCTTAGCGGTGACAGGGCAGGGCTATGGCTACACCTTC
CDR3 protein: CASSLAVTGQGYGYTF

D gene: NA
V gene: TRBV9
CDR3 length: 11
J gene: TRBJ1-3
clone size: few
CDR3 DNA: TGTGCCAGCAGCGATTTGAACACCATATATTTT
CDR3 protein: CASSDLNTIYF

D gene: NA
V gene: TRBV6-6
CDR3 length: 11
J gene: TRBJ2-2
clone size: few
CDR3 DNA: TGTGCCAGCAGTTATGCCGGGGAGCTGTTTTTT
CDR3 protein: CASSYAGELFF

D gene: NA
V gene: TRBV11-2
CDR3 length: 14
J gene: TRBJ2-5
clone size: once
CDR3 DNA: TGTGCCAGCAGCTTAGTGGCCCGAGGGGAGACCCAGTACTTC
CDR3 protein: CASSLVARGETQYF

D gene: TRBD2
V gene: TRBV2
CDR3 length: 14
J gene: TRBJ2-1
clone size: NA
CDR3 DNA: TGTGCCACCCGGGGACTAGCGGCGTACAATGAGCAGTTCTTC
CDR3 protein: CATRGLAAYNEQFF

D gene: TRBD1
V gene: TRBV4-1
CDR3 length: 15
J gene: TRBJ2-7
clone size: NA
CDR3 DNA: TGCGCCAGCAGCCTAAGCCGGGACAGGGAGGGCGAGCAGTACTTC
CDR3 protein: CASSLSRDREGEQYF

D gene: NA
V gene: TRBV7-3
CDR3 length: 19
J gene: TRBJ2-3
clone size: NA
CDR3 DNA: TGTGCCAGCAGCTTAAGGGACAACCGTCGCCAAATCCGCACAGATACGCAGTATTTT
CDR3 protein: CASSLRDNRRQIRTDTQYF

D gene: NA
V gene: TRBV5-4
CDR3 length: 14
J gene: TRBJ2-1
clone size: NA
CDR3 DNA: TGTGCCAGCAGCCGGTCCGGGAACAACAATGAGCAGTTCTTC
CDR3 protein: CASSRSGNNNEQFF

D gene: NA
V gene: TRBV5-1
CDR3 length: 14
J gene: TRBJ1-1
clone size: NA
CDR3 DNA: TGCGCCAGCACCCTCAATCGAGGCAGGACTGAAGCTTTCTTT
CDR3 protein: CASTLNRGRTEAFF

D gene: TRBD2
V gene: TRBV4-1
CDR3 length: 16
J gene: TRBJ2-1
clone size: NA
CDR3 DNA: TGCGCCAGCAGCAAAGGACTAGCGGGAAGGTACAATGAGCAGTTCTTC
CDR3 protein: CASSKGLAGRYNEQFF

D gene: NA
V gene: TRBV15
CDR3 length: 12
J gene: TRBJ2-1
clone size: few
CDR3 DNA: TGTGCCACCAGCAGTGTGGGGGATGAGCAGTTCTTC
CDR3 protein: CATSSVGDEQFF

D gene: NA
V gene: TRBV6-5
CDR3 length: 13
J gene: TRBJ1-2
clone size: NA
CDR3 DNA: TGTGCCAGCAGTTACTTGGCAGGGTATGGCTACACCTTC
CDR3 protein: CASSYLAGYGYTF

D gene: TRBD1
V gene: TRBV6-1
CDR3 length: 15
J gene: TRBJ2-7
clone size: NA
CDR3 DNA: TGTGCCAGCAGTGTCACTGGGACAGGGGACTACGAGCAGTACTTC
CDR3 protein: CASSVTGTGDYEQYF